These 5 T cell receptor beta chains were all obtained from the same sample, sequenced in a study of blood T cell repertoires in COVID-19. Assay: immunoSEQ multiplex PCR; the TCRdb copy retains only in-frame clones and omits some. Here the sample spans about 200,000 clones, 84% being singletons. Sequenced material: PBMCs or T cells enriched from blood (not recorded which). Every receptor here comes from a woman in her twenties or thirties who had been exposed to COVID-19.

The chain uses TRBV7-6 and TRBJ2-7, with D uncertain. V gave up 6 bases and J gave up 5 bases, with 11 bases separating them. Germline lookup yields CDR1 SGHVS and CDR2 FNYEAQ. The CDR3 spans 12 residues. Written as DNA, the CDR3 is TGTGCCAGCAGTTTTGCTGCGGACGAGCAGTACTTC. This translates into CASSFAADEQYF.

The chain uses TRBV3-1 (or the pseudogene TRBV3-2) and TRBJ1-1; possible D gene TRBD1, 5 bases. There are 13 residues in the CDR3. Germline V gene lookup returns CDR1 LGHDT and CDR2 YNNKEL (reference sequence). V lost 5 bases and J lost 4, with 11 bases in between. In DNA form, the CDR3 reads TGTGCCAGCAGCTCGGTGGGGGGCACTGAAGCTTTCTTT. Translating gives CASSSVGGTEAFF.

This clone was counted a single time. V usage is TRBV19 and J usage is TRBJ2-2; 9 nucleotides agree with TRBD2. CDR1 and CDR2 from the germline V gene are LNHDA and SQIVND (reference sequence). Unmatched junction bases numbered 5, after V lost 5 bases and J lost 1 base. The CDR3 runs to 16 residues. This CDR3 reads CASSLERGVNTGELFF. The DNA for the CDR3 is TGTGCCAGTAGTTTGGAGCGGGGGGTGAACACCGGGGAGCTGTTTTTT.

The rearrangement joins TRBV28 to TRBJ1-1, with D uncertain. Trimming left V 6 bases short and J 2 bases short, with 13 bases between. The germline gives CDR1 MDHEN, CDR2 SYDVKM. The CDR3 extends over 14 amino acids. CDR3 bases: TGTGCCAGCAGCTGGATTCAGGATAACACTGAAGCTTTCTTT. This gives the protein CASSWIQDNTEAFF.

The chain has TRBV3-1 (or the pseudogene TRBV3-2) and TRBJ2-1; 9 nucleotides line up with TRBD2. The CDR3 has 15 amino acids. In germline, CDR1 is LGHDT, CDR2 YNNKEL (reference sequence). V trimming: 3 bases; J trimming: 6 bases; junction bases outside the gene matches: 6. CDR3 in amino acids: CASSQDASGVNEQFF. CDR3 DNA sequence: TGTGCCAGCAGCCAGGATGCTAGCGGGGTCAATGAGCAGTTCTTC.